The T cell receptor (beta chain) under discussion was sequenced for a study of beta chain features in type 1 diabetes. Study-level findings and limits: PCR might pick shorter templates more often, in the same way for patients and controls. Fewer insertions but more deletions were seen at VDJ junctions in type 1 diabetes patients.

A word on this clone: Its cognate antigen is unknown.

The germline V gene encodes CDR1 SGHAT and CDR2 FQNNGV. This CDR3 is built from 17 residues. Trimming removed 4 bases from V and 3 bases from J; junction bases left unmatched: 11. Sequenced material consisted of expressed TCRB transcripts (all of the isolated RNA was reverse transcribed). The table came from immunoSEQ multiplex PCR; TCRdb's copy has only in-frame clones and leaves some out. The repertoire holds 860,000 or so clones, with about a sixth as singletons. V gene TRBV11-2 combines with J gene TRBJ2-3; 9 bases fit TRBD2. This clonotype originated in a woman aged 18-29 years in good health. The sample was naive CD4+ T cells from blood. Written as DNA, the CDR3 is TGTGCCAGCAGCTCCCACGGAAGACTAGCGGATACAGATACGCAGTATTTT. It is translated as CASSSHGRLADTDTQYF.